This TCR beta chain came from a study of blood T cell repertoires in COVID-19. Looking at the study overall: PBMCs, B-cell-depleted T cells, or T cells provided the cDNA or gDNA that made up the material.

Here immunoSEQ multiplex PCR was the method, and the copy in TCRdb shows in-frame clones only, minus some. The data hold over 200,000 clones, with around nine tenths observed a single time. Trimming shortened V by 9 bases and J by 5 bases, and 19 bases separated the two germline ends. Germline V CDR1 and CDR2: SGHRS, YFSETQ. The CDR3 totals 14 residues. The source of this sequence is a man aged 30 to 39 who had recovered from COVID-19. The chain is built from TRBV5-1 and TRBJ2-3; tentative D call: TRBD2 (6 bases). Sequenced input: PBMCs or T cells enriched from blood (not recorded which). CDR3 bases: TGCGCCAAGGCACATGGAGTAGCGGAAGATACGCAGTATTTT. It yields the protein CAKAHGVAEDTQYF.